The 13 T cell receptor beta chains below come from one sample, sequenced in a study of blood T cells in healthy people across ages. A second roughly 6 to 11 cycle PCR used barcoded and J-beta primers. TCRdb reanalysed the 5' RACE reads using MiXCR and keeps one entry per CDR3 protein. Of 270,000 or so distinct CDR3 sequences in the sample, 25% to 30% were seen once. Sequencing input: blood. These receptors were collected from a woman in her sixties or seventies in good health.

The sample holds a few counts of this clonotype. The V and J genes are TRBV28 and TRBJ2-7; 8 bases agree with TRBD2. The CDR3 contains 14 residues. Germline CDR1 and CDR2: MDHEN and SYDVKM. After removal of 2 bases from V and 5 bases from J, the junction contained 5 bases not matched to a gene. The CDR3: CASSLGGRMNEQYF. As DNA, the CDR3 is TGTGCCAGCAGTTTAGGCGGGAGGATGAACGAGCAGTACTTC.

This rearrangement joins TRBV4-3 to TRBJ2-1; maybe TRBD2 (5 bases). Germline CDR1 and CDR2: LGHNA and YSLEER. Trimming left V 2 bases short and J 3 bases short, with 11 bases between. This CDR3 spans 15 amino acids. The CDR3 bases are TGCGCCAGCAGCCAAAACCGGGATGTCTACAATGAGCAGTTCTTC. Amino acids: CASSQNRDVYNEQFF.

V and J are TRBV20-1 and TRBJ2-3; 8 nucleotides match TRBD2. The germline CDR1 and CDR2 sequences are DFQATT and SNEGSKA (reference sequence). The V gene end was trimmed by 0 bases and the J gene end by 11 bases; junction bases not matched to a gene: 7. This CDR3 contains 13 residues. The DNA of the CDR3 is TGCAGTGCTAGAGAAGGTCAGCGGGAGCGGCAGTATTTT. Translating it yields CSAREGQRERQYF.

This clonotype appeared many times. The J gene is TRBJ1-1, the V gene TRBV29-1, with 8 bases that match TRBD1. V dropped 5 bases and J dropped 10; count of bases not matched to a gene: 6. This CDR3 region has 11 residues. Per germline, CDR1 SQVTM and CDR2 ANQGSEA. The CDR3 DNA is TGCAGCGTTTTGACAGGGGTAACAGCTTTCTTT. This encodes CSVLTGVTAFF.

The table lists this clonotype with a few counts. This chain uses TRBV18 with TRBJ1-3; unclear D gene. Trimming pared 2 bases from V and 0 bases from J, leaving 11 bases between. The CDR3 extends over 16 amino acids. Germline lookup yields CDR1 KGHSH and CDR2 LQKENI. In nucleotides, the CDR3 is TGTGCCAGCTCACCAGTTTCAGGTCTCTCTGGAAACACCATATATTTT. This gives the protein CASSPVSGLSGNTIYF.

This clonotype appeared a few times. The gene calls are TRBV4-2 and TRBJ2-7; 10 bases map to TRBD2. The end of the DNA aligns better with TRBJ2-1, so the J call may be wrong. Per the germline V gene, CDR1 is LGHNA and CDR2 is YNFKEQ. This CDR3 is built from 16 residues. The CDR3 bases are TGTGCCAGCAGCCAAGATTCACTAGCGGGGTTCAATGAGCAGTTCTTC. Protein sequence: CASSQDSLAGFNEQFF.

The chain uses TRBV7-2 and TRBJ2-5, with D maybe TRBD1 (5 bases). The J call may be incorrect, as the DNA end agrees better with TRBJ2-7. The germline gives CDR1 SGHTA, CDR2 FQGNSA. This CDR3 is built from 16 residues. Here the CDR3 reads CASSLPRVDGLNEQYF. The CDR3 bases are TGTGCCAGCAGCTTGCCCAGGGTCGACGGTCTAAACGAGCAGTACTTC.

This clonotype was detected only a few times. This sequence joins TRBV4-3 and TRBJ2-1; a weak D match, TRBD2 (6 bases). The CDR3 is 15 residues long. CDR1 and CDR2 from the germline V gene are LGHNA and YSLEER. V lost 3 bases to trimming and J lost 2 bases, with 11 bases between them. CDR3 loop: CASSQEGRTYNEQFF. CDR3 in DNA: TGCGCCAGCAGCCAGGAGGGCCGGACCTACAATGAGCAGTTCTTC.

This rearrangement joins TRBV6-4 to TRBJ2-1; 9 bases match TRBD1. Losses at the gene ends were 3 bases for V and 6 bases for J; bases not matched to a gene: 9. In germline, CDR1 is MRHNA, CDR2 SNTAGT. The CDR3 runs to 16 residues. Here the CDR3 DNA reads TGTGCCAGCAGTGAGGATCCGGACAGGGGACTCAATGAGCAGTTCTTC. Residues: CASSEDPDRGLNEQFF.

This clonotype was picked up many times. The chain couples TRBV2 to TRBJ2-1, with 7 positions matching TRBD1. Trimming removed 6 bases from V and 4 bases from J; junction bases left unmatched: 0. Germline CDR1 and CDR2: SNHLY and FYNNEI. The CDR3 contains 12 residues. The CDR3 region has the DNA TGTGCCAGCAGGGGACAGTACAATGAGCAGTTCTTC. Its translation: CASRGQYNEQFF.

The rearrangement joins TRBV6-5 to TRBJ1-3; D uncertain. Trimming cost V 3 bases and J 0 bases, with 3 bases left between them. Germline V gives CDR1 MNHEY, CDR2 SVGAGI. CDR3 length: 13 residues. The CDR3 DNA reads as TGTGCCAGCAGTTATGACTCTGGAAACACCATATATTTT. Protein product: CASSYDSGNTIYF.

This clonotype was detected a few times. The V and J genes are TRBV6-1 and TRBJ2-4; 10 bases agree with TRBD2. The CDR3 has 18 amino acids. With 7 bases clipped from V and 8 bases from J, the junction kept 20 bases outside the gene matches. The germline V gene has CDR1 MNHNS and CDR2 SASEGT. The CDR3 sequence is CASKHLRGLAQKQDIQYF. Here the CDR3 DNA reads TGTGCCAGCAAACACCTCCGGGGACTAGCGCAAAAACAGGACATTCAGTACTTC.

This clonotype has only a few counts. The chain carries TRBV7-2 and TRBJ2-1; D gene ambiguous. The CDR3 consists of 12 residues. The V end was cut by 4 bases, the J end by 7 bases, with 8 bases between. Germline CDR1 reads SGHTA; CDR2 reads FQGNSA. The CDR3 loop reads CASSSFINEQFF. The CDR3 DNA sequence: TGTGCCAGCAGCTCCTTTATAAATGAGCAGTTCTTC.